The clone carrying this TCR beta chain was observed a single time. This sample was taken from a study of glioma-infiltrating T cells. TCR alpha and beta CDR3 regions were amplified from RNA using iRepertoire nested multiplex PCR. TCRdb re-derived calls from the multiplex PCR reads in MiXCR, one entry per CDR3 protein. The table shows around 190,000 distinct CDR3 sequences, with roughly two fifths occurring only once. CDR3 length: 16 residues. Trimming took 6 bases from V and 1 from J, leaving 18 bases between them. From germline, CDR1 is MDHEN and CDR2 SYDVKM. This sequence originates from a human donor with low-grade glioma or glioblastoma, undergoing nonglioma brain surgery, or in good health (not recorded which). Material: glioma tissue, nonneoplastic brain tissue, or PBMCs (not recorded which). The rearrangement links TRBV28 to TRBJ2-5; unclear D gene. DNA of the CDR3: TGTGCCAGCAGCCAAGAGAGTGCTACCTTCCAAGAGACCCAGTACTTC. Its protein is CASSQESATFQETQYF.